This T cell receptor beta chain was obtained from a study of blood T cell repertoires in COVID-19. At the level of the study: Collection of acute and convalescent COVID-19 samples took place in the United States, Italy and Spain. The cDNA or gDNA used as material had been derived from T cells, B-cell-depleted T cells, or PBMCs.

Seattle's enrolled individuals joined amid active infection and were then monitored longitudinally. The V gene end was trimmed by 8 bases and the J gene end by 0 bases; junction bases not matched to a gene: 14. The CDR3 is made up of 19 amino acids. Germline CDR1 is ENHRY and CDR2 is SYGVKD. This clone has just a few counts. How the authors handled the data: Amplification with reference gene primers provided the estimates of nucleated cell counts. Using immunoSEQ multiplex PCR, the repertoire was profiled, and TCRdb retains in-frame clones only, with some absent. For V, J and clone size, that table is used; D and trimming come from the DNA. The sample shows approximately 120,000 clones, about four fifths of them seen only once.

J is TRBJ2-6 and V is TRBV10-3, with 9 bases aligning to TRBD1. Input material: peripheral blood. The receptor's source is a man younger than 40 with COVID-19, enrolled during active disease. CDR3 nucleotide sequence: TGTGCCATCTACAAGGGGTGGACAGGGGTCAACTCTGGGGCCAACGTCCTGACTTTC. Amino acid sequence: CAIYKGWTGVNSGANVLTF.